Shown below are 16 T cell receptor beta chains from a single sample sequenced in a study of cytomegalovirus exposure and HLA in healthy donors. Use of 60 Vbeta and 13 Jbeta primers characterized the PCR. Some clones are missing from TCRdb's copy, which holds only in-frame ones; the method was immunoSEQ multiplex PCR. The sample has about 57,000 clones; just under 75% are singletons. Input material: PBMCs. These receptor sequences come from a man aged 25 to 45 in good health and CMV-seropositive.

The chain employs TRBV27 and TRBJ1-2; TRBD1 matches 7 bases. Trimming at V came to 4 bases and at J to 6 bases, leaving 11 bases not matched to a gene. The V gene's germline CDR1 is MNHEY and CDR2 SMNVEV (reference sequence). The length of the CDR3 is 15 residues. CDR3 nucleotides: TGTGCCAGCAGTTCCCCTTCGACAGGGCGGAATGGCTACACCTTC. Translated: CASSSPSTGRNGYTF.

This clone was recorded once. V usage is TRBV6-1 and J usage is TRBJ2-7; 9 bases are a match to TRBD1. The CDR3 covers 15 residues. Germline loops: CDR1 MNHNS, CDR2 SASEGT. Trimming took 6 bases from V and 1 from J; bases not matched to a gene: 7. The CDR3 spells CASSTGTGHSYEQYF. The CDR3 nucleotides read TGTGCCAGCAGCACCGGGACAGGGCATTCCTACGAGCAGTACTTC.

The rearrangement links TRBV9 to TRBJ2-1; D possibly corresponds to TRBD2 (6 bases). Per the germline V gene, CDR1 is SGDLS and CDR2 is YYNGEE. Trimming pared 0 bases from V and 0 bases from J, leaving 13 bases between. The CDR3 extends over 17 amino acids. The CDR3 nucleotides read TGTGCCAGCAGCGTAGAGGCGGGACGGCGCTCCTACAATGAGCAGTTCTTC. This translates into CASSVEAGRRSYNEQFF.

On this clone: Its ends do not fully match the called genes, so a read error is possible. The V gene is TRBV5-1, the J gene TRBJ1-2; D unresolved. The CDR3 is 13 amino acids. Germline-derived CDR1 and CDR2 are SGHRS and YFSETQ. The CDR3 protein is CASRLAEFYGYTF. For the CDR3, the DNA is TGCGCCAGCAGGTTGGCGGAGTTCTATGGCTACACCTTC.

V is TRBV9 and J is TRBJ1-3; tentatively, D is TRBD1 (6 bases). The germline V gene has CDR1 SGDLS and CDR2 YYNGEE. V lost 2 bases to trimming and J lost 0 bases, with 12 bases between them. The CDR3 is 16 residues long. The DNA of the CDR3 is TGTGCCAGCAGCGTGGACAGCTCCTTCTCTGGAAACACCATATATTTT. This encodes CASSVDSSFSGNTIYF.

This sequence joins TRBV6-5 and TRBJ2-7; 7 nucleotides match TRBD1. The CDR3 sequence is 14 residues long. V was pared by 5 bases and J by 2 bases, with 6 bases of the junction left unmatched. Germline loops: CDR1 MNHEY, CDR2 SVGAGI. CDR3 sequence reads: CASSTGQLAYEQYF. The CDR3 DNA is TGTGCCAGCAGTACGGGACAGCTAGCCTACGAGCAGTACTTC.

This clone turned up a few times. The chain carries TRBV5-1 and TRBJ2-2; TRBD1 aligns across 9 bases. The V gene end was trimmed by 3 bases and the J gene end by 5 bases; junction bases not matched to a gene: 5. Germline-derived CDR1 and CDR2 are SGHRS and YFSETQ. CDR3 length: 15 amino acids. This chain's CDR3 is CASSSGQGTTGELFF. In DNA form, the CDR3 reads TGCGCCAGCAGCTCGGGACAGGGCACAACCGGGGAGCTGTTTTTT. Based on the CDR3 plus reference TRBV5-1 and TRBJ2-2, the full variable domain is KAGVTQTPRYLIKTRGQQVTLSCSPISGHRSVSWYQQTPGQGLQFLFEYFSETQRNKGNFPGRFSGRQFSNSRSEMNVSTLELGDSALYLCASSSGQGTTGELFFGEGSRLTVL.

The V call is TRBV30, the J call TRBJ1-2; maybe TRBD1 (6 bases). CDR1 GTSNPN and CDR2 SVGIG come from the germline V gene (reference sequence). This CDR3 is built from 13 residues. The V gene lost 3 bases and the J gene lost 7 bases, with 15 bases spanning the gap. The CDR3 loop reads CAWRPTGTSGYTF. The CDR3 region has the DNA TGTGCCTGGAGGCCAACAGGGACCTCTGGCTACACCTTC. The full variable domain, with the rest looked up from reference TRBV30 and TRBJ1-2, is SQTIHQWPATLVQPVGSPLSLECTVEGTSNPNLYWYRQAAGRGLQLLFYSVGIGQISSEVPQNLSASRPQDRQFILSSKKLLLSDSGFYLCAWRPTGTSGYTFGSGTRLTVV.

This rearrangement joins TRBV27 to TRBJ1-2; TRBD1 matches 8 bases. V dropped 1 base and J dropped 2; count of bases not matched to a gene: 6. Looked up from germline, CDR1 is MNHEY and CDR2 is SMNVEV (reference sequence). The CDR3 has 16 residues. The CDR3 loop reads CASSLLGDRRNYGYTF. The CDR3, as DNA: TGTGCCAGCAGTTTATTGGGGGACAGGAGGAACTATGGCTACACCTTC.

The chain carries TRBV7-2 and TRBJ2-7; 11 bases line up with TRBD2. The germline V gene has CDR1 SGHTA and CDR2 FQGNSA. The CDR3 covers 14 residues. With V trimmed by 2 bases and J by 7 bases, 4 bases remained unmatched. CDR3 bases: TGTGCCAGCAGCTTACTAGCGGGGGGTTATGAGCAGTACTTC. Amino acid sequence: CASSLLAGGYEQYF.

The count of this clone is one. The CDR3 spells CASSPDRGANYGYTF. The CDR3 DNA follows: TGTGCCAGCAGCCCGGACAGGGGAGCTAACTATGGCTACACCTTC. The chain links TRBV7-2 to TRBJ1-2; TRBD1 matches 9 bases. The CDR3 totals 15 residues. The junction had 4 bases not matched to a gene; V was cut back by 5 bases and J by 0 bases. The germline V gene encodes CDR1 SGHTA and CDR2 FQGNSA.

This clone was seen once. The rearrangement joins TRBV29-1 to TRBJ2-7; a possible D gene is TRBD1 (7 bases). The germline V and J ends were trimmed by 3 bases and 5 bases, with 14 bases remaining between them. The CDR3 is 13 amino acids. From germline, CDR1 is SQVTM and CDR2 ANQGSEA. The CDR3 loop is CSVEGQGGHEQYF. CDR3 DNA: TGCAGCGTTGAGGGGCAGGGGGGCCACGAGCAGTACTTC.

The V and J genes are TRBV5-1 and TRBJ2-2, with 8 bases fitting TRBD1. The CDR3 length is 17 residues. Germline V CDR1 and CDR2: SGHRS, YFSETQ. Trimming at V came to 4 bases and at J to 1 base, leaving 9 bases not matched to a gene. The chain's CDR3 is CASSPRTGQKNTGELFF. DNA for the CDR3: TGCGCCAGCAGCCCCCGGACAGGGCAAAAGAACACCGGGGAGCTGTTTTTT.

This chain links TRBV7-9 with TRBJ2-3; maybe TRBD1 (7 bases). Germline-derived CDR1 and CDR2 are SEHNR and FQNEAQ (reference sequence). Trimming took off 1 base at V and 4 bases at J, with 15 bases between the two ends. The CDR3 runs 16 residues. For the CDR3, the DNA is TGTGCCAGCAGCTTAGGAGTAGGGGGCGGGGCAGATACGCAGTATTTT. This sequence encodes CASSLGVGGGADTQYF.

CDR3: CAWSFRTGRYSPLHF. The CDR3 DNA sequence: TGTGCCTGGAGTTTTCGGACAGGGAGGTATTCACCCCTCCACTTT. V usage is TRBV30 and J usage is TRBJ1-6; 8 bases are a match to TRBD1. There are 15 residues in the CDR3. Trimming removed 2 bases from V and 8 bases from J; junction bases left unmatched: 8. Germline V lookup: CDR1 GTSNPN, CDR2 SVGIG (reference sequence).

This sequence joins TRBV12-1 and TRBJ1-4; the DNA was not compared with TRBD1, the D call given in the table. TRBV12-1 has pseudogene status. This CDR3 contains 14 residues. CDR3 sequence reads: CASSTCGPNEKLFF. The CDR3 DNA reads TGTGCCAGCAGCACCTGTGGCCCTAATGAAAAACTGTTTTTT.